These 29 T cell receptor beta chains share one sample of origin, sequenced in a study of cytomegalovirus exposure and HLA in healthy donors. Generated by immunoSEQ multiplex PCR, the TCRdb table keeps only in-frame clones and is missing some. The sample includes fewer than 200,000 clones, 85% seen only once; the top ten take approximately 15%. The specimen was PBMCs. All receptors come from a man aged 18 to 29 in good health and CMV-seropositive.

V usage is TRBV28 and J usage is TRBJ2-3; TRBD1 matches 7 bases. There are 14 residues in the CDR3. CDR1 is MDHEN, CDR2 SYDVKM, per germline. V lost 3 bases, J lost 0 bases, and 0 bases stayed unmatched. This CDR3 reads CASSFRGSTDTQYF. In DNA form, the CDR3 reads TGTGCCAGCAGTTTCAGGGGGAGCACAGATACGCAGTATTTT.

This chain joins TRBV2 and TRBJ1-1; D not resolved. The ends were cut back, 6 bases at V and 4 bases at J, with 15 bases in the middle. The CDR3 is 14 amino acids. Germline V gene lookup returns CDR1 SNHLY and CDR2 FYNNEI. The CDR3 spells CASRGGPSGTEAFF. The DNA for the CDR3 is TGTGCCAGCAGAGGAGGCCCGAGCGGCACTGAAGCTTTCTTT.

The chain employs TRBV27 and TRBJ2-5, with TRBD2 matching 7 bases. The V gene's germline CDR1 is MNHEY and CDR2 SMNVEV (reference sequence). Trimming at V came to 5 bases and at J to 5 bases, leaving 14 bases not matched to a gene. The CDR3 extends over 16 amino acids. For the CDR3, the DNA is TGTGCCAGCAGTCGAGAGCGACTAGCCGGTGGGGAGACCCAGTACTTC. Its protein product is CASSRERLAGGETQYF.

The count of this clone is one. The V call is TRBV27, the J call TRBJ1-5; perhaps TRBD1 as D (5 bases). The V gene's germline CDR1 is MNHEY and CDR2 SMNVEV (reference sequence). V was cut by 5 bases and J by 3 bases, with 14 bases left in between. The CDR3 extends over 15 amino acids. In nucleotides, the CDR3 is TGTGCCAGCAGTCCCTCTTGGGGGGTCAATCAGCCCCAGCATTTT. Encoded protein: CASSPSWGVNQPQHF.

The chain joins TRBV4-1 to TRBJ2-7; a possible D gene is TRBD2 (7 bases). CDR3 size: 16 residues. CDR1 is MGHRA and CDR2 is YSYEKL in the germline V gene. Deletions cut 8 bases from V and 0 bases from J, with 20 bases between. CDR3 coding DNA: TGCGCCAGCGGGGGCTATACGGCGGGAGCCTCCTACGAGCAGTACTTC. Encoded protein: CASGGYTAGASYEQYF.

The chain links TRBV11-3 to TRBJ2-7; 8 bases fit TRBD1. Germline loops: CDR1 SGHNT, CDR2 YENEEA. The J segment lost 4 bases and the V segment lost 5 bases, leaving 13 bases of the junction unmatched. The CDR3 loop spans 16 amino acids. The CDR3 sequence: CASSLPGQGESYEQYF. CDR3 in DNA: TGTGCCAGCAGCCTCCCCGGACAGGGCGAATCTTACGAGCAGTACTTC. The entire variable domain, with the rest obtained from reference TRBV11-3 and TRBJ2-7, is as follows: EAGVVQSPRYKIIEKKQPVAFWCNPISGHNTLYWYLQNLGQGPELLIRYENEEAVDDSQLPKDRFSAERLKGVDSTLKIQPAELGDSAVYLCASSLPGQGESYEQYFGPGTRLTVT.

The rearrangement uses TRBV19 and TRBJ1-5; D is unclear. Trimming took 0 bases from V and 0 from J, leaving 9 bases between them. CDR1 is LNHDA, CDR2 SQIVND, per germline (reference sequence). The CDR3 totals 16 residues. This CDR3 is CASSIDRLYSNQPQHF. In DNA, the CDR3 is TGTGCCAGTAGTATAGACAGGTTGTATAGCAATCAGCCCCAGCATTTT.

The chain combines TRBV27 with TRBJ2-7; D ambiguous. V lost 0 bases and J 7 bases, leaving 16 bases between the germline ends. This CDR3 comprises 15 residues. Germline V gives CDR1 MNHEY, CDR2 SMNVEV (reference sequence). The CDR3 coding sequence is TGTGCCAGCAGTTTATCGTCCCCCGGCAGAGGTGAGCAGTACTTC. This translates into CASSLSSPGRGEQYF.

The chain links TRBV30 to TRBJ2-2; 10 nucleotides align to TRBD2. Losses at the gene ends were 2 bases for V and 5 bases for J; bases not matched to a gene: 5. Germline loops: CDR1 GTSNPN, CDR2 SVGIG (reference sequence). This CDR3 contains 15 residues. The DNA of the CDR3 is TGTGCCTGGAGTTTGGTAGCGGGGGGAACCGGGGAGCTGTTTTTT. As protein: CAWSLVAGGTGELFF.

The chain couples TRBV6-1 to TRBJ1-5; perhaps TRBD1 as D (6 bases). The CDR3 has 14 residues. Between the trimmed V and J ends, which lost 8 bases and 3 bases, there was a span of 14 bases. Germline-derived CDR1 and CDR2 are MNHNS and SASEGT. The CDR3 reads CASRTTGINQPQHF. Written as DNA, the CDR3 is TGTGCCAGCCGAACAACAGGGATCAATCAGCCCCAGCATTTT.

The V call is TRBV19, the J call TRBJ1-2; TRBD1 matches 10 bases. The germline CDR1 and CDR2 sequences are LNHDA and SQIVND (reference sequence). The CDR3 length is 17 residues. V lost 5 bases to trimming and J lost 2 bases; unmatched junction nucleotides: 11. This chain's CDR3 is CASSSWTGGFENYGYTF. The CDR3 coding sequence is TGTGCCAGTAGTTCCTGGACAGGGGGTTTTGAAAACTATGGCTACACCTTC.

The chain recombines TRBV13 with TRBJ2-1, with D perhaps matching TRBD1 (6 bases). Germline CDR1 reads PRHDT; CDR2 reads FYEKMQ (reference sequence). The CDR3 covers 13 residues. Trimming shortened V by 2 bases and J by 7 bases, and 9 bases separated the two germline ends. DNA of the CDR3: TGTGCCAGCAGCTTAACAGGGCGGAATGAGCAGTTCTTC. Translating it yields CASSLTGRNEQFF.

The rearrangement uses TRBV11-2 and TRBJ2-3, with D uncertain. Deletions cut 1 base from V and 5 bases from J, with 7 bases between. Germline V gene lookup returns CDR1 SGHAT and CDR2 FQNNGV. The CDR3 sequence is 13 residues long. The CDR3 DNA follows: TGTGCCAGCAGCTTAGTTGGCCGAGATACGCAGTATTTT. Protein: CASSLVGRDTQYF.

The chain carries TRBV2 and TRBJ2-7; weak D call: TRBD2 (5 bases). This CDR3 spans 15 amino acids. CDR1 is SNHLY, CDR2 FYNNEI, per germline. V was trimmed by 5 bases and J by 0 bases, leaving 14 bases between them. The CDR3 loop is CASSKTSFVSYEQYF. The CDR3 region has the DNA TGTGCCAGCAGTAAAACTAGTTTCGTCTCCTACGAGCAGTACTTC.

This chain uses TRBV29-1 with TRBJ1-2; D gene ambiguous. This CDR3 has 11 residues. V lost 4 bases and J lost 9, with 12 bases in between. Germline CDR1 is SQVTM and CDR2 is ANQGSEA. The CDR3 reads CSVVRYQSYTF. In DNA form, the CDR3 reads TGCAGCGTTGTGAGGTACCAAAGCTACACCTTC.

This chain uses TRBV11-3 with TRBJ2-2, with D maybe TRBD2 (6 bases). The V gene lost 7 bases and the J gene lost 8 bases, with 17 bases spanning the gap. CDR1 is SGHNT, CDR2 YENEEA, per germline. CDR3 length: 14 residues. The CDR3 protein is CASTPRGFNGELFF. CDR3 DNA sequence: TGTGCCAGCACCCCTCGGGGGTTCAATGGGGAGCTGTTTTTT.

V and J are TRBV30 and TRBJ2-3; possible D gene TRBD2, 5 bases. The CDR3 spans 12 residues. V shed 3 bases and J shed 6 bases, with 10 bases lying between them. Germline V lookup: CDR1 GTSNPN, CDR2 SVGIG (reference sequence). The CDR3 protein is CAWSLLGDTQYF. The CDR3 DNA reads TGTGCCTGGAGCCTACTAGGGGATACGCAGTATTTT.

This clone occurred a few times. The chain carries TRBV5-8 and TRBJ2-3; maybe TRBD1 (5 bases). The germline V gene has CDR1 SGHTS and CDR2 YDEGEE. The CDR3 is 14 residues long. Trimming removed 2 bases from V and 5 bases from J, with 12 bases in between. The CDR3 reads CASSLPGNRDTQYF. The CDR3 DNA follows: TGTGCCAGCAGCTTACCAGGGAATAGAGATACGCAGTATTTT. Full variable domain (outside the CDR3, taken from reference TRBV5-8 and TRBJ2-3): EAGVTQSPTHLIKTRGQQATLRCSPISGHTSVYWYQQALGLGLQFLLWYDEGEERNRGNFPPRFSGRQFPNYSSELNVNALELEDSALYLCASSLPGNRDTQYFGPGTRLTVL.

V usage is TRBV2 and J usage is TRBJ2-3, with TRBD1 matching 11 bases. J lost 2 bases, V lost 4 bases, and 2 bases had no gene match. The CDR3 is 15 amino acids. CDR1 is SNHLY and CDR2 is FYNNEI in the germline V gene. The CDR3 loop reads CASSGGQGVTDTQYF. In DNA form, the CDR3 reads TGTGCCAGCAGTGGGGGACAGGGGGTCACAGATACGCAGTATTTT.

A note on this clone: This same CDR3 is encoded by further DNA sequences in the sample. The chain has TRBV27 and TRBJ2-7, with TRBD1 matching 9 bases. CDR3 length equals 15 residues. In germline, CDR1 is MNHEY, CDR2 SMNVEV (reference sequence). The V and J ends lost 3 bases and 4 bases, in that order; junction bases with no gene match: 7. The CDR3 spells CASSFKGQGGYEQYF. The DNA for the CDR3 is TGTGCCAGCAGTTTTAAGGGACAGGGAGGGTACGAGCAGTACTTC.

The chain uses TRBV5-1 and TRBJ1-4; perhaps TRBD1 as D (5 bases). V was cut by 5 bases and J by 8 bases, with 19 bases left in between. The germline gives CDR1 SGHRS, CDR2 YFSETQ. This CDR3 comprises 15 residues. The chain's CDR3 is CASRTQQGYTEKLFF. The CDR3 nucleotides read TGCGCCAGCAGGACCCAGCAGGGCTATACCGAAAAACTGTTTTTT.

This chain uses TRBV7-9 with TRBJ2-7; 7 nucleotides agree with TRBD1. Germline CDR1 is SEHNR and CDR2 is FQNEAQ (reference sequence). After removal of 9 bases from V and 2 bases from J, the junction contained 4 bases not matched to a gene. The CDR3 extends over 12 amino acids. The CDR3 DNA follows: TGTGCCAGTCGAGGGACAGCCTACGAGCAGTACTTC. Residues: CASRGTAYEQYF.

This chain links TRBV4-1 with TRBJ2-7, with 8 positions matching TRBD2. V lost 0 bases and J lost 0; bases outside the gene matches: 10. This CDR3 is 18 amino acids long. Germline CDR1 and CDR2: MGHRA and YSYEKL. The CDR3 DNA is TGCGCCAGCAGCCAAGATTTGGGGGGCGGGGGGAGCTCCTACGAGCAGTACTTC. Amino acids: CASSQDLGGGGSSYEQYF.

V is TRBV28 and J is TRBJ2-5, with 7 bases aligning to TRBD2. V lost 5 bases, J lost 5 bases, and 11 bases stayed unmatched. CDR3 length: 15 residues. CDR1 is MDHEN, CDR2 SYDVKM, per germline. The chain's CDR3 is CASSLGDYMGETQYF. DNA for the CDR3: TGTGCCAGCAGTCTGGGGGACTACATGGGGGAGACCCAGTACTTC. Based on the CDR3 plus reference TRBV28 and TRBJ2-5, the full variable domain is DVKVTQSSRYLVKRTGEKVFLECVQDMDHENMFWYRQDPGLGLRLIYFSYDVKMKEKGDIPEGYSVSREKKERFSLILESASTNQTSMYLCASSLGDYMGETQYFGPGTRLLVL.

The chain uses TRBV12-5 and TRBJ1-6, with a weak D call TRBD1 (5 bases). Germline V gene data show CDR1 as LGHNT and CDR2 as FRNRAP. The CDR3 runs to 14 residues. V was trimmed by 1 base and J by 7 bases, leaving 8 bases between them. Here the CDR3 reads CASGLGQLNSPLHF. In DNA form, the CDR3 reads TGTGCTAGTGGTTTGGGACAGCTAAATTCACCCCTCCACTTT.

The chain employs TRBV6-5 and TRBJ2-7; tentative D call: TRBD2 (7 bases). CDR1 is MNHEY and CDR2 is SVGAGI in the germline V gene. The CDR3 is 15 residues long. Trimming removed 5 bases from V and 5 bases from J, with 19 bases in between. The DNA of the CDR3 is TGTGCCAGCAGTACCCTGGGAGGGGGTCTCGACGAGCAGTACTTC. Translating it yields CASSTLGGGLDEQYF.

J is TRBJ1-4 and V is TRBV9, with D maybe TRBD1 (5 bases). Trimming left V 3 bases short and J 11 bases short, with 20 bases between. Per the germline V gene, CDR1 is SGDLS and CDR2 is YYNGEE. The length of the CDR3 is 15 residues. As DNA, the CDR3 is TGTGCCAGCAGCGGGGGGGACGGGACGGGGTGGAAACTGTTTTTT. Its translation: CASSGGDGTGWKLFF.

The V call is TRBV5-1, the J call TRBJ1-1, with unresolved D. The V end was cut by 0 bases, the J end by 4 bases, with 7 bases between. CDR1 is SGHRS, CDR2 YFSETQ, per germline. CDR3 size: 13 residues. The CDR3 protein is CASSLAGITEAFF. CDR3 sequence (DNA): TGCGCCAGCAGCTTGGCGGGGATCACTGAAGCTTTCTTT. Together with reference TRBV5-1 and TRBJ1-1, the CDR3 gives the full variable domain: KAGVTQTPRYLIKTRGQQVTLSCSPISGHRSVSWYQQTPGQGLQFLFEYFSETQRNKGNFPGRFSGRQFSNSRSEMNVSTLELGDSALYLCASSLAGITEAFFGQGTRLTVV.

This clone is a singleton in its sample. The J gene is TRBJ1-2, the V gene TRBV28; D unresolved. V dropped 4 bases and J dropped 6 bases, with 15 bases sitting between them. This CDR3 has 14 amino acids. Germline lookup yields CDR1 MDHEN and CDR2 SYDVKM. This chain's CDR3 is CASSSDFPRDGYTF. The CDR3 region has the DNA TGTGCCAGCAGTTCGGACTTCCCAAGGGATGGCTACACCTTC.